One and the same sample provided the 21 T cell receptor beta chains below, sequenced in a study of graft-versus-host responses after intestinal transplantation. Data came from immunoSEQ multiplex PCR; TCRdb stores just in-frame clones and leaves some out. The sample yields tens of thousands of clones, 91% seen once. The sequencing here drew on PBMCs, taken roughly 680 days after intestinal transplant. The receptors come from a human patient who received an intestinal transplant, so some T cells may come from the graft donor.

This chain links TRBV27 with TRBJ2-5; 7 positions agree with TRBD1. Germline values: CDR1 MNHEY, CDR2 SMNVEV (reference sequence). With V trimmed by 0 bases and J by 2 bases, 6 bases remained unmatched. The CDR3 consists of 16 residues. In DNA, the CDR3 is TGTGCCAGCAGTTTATCGGCACAGGGGATGCAAGAGACCCAGTACTTC. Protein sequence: CASSLSAQGMQETQYF.

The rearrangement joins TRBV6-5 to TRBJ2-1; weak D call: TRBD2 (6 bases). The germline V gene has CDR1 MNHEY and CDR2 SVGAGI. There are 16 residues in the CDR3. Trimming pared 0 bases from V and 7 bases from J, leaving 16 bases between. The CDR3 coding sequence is TGTGCCAGCAGTTACTCGGAGGGACTTTACTATAATGAGCAGTTCTTC. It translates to CASSYSEGLYYNEQFF.

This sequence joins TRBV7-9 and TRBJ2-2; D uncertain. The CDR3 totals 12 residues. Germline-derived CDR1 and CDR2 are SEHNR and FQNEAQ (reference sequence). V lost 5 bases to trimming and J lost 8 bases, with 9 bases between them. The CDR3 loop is CASSRLGGELFF. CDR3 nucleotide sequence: TGTGCCAGCAGCCGCCTAGGGGGGGAGCTGTTTTTT. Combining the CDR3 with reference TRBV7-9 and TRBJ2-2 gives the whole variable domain DTGVSQNPRHKITKRGQNVTFRCDPISEHNRLYWYRQTLGQGPEFLTYFQNEAQLEKSRLLSDRFSAERPKGSFSTLEIQRTEQGDSAMYLCASSRLGGELFFGEGSRLTVL.

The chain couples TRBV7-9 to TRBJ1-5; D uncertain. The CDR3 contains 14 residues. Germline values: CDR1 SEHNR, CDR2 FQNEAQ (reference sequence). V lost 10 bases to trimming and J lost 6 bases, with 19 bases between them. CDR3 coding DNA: TGTGCCACCAGGAGGATGGACCTAGGTCAGCCCCAGCATTTT. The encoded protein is CATRRMDLGQPQHF. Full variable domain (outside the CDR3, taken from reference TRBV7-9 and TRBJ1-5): DTGVSQNPRHKITKRGQNVTFRCDPISEHNRLYWYRQTLGQGPEFLTYFQNEAQLEKSRLLSDRFSAERPKGSFSTLEIQRTEQGDSAMYLCATRRMDLGQPQHFGDGTRLSIL.

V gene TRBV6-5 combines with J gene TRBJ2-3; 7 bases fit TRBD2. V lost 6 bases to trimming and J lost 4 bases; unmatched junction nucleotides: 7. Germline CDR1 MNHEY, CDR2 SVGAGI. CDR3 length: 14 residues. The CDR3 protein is CASRPGLGPDTQYF. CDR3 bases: TGTGCCAGCAGGCCAGGACTAGGTCCAGATACGCAGTATTTT.

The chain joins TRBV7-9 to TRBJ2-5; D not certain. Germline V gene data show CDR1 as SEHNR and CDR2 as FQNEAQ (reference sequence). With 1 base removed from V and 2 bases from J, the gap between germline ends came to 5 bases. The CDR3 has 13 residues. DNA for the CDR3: TGTGCCAGCAGCTTAGAGCTACAAGAGACCCAGTACTTC. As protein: CASSLELQETQYF. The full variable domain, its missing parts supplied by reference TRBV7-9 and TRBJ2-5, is DTGVSQNPRHKITKRGQNVTFRCDPISEHNRLYWYRQTLGQGPEFLTYFQNEAQLEKSRLLSDRFSAERPKGSFSTLEIQRTEQGDSAMYLCASSLELQETQYFGPGTRLLVL.

The CDR3 DNA sequence: TGCGCCAGCTCCAGTGCCCTTCAGGGTGTAGCTGAAGCTTTCTTT. Translated: CASSSALQGVAEAFF. The chain joins TRBV10-1 to TRBJ1-1; D might be TRBD1 (5 bases). V lost 8 bases and J 6 bases, leaving 22 bases between the germline ends. Germline V CDR1 and CDR2: WNHNN, SYGVQD (reference sequence). The CDR3 is made up of 15 amino acids.

This CDR3 is CASGMGPYEQYF. DNA for the CDR3: TGCGCCAGCGGAATGGGGCCCTACGAGCAGTACTTC. The gene calls are TRBV5-1 and TRBJ2-7; a weak D match, TRBD1 (5 bases). Trimming stripped 7 bases from V and 2 bases from J, with 10 bases between. Germline V CDR1 and CDR2: SGHRS, YFSETQ. CDR3 length: 12 residues. The full variable domain, its missing parts supplied by reference TRBV5-1 and TRBJ2-7, is KAGVTQTPRYLIKTRGQQVTLSCSPISGHRSVSWYQQTPGQGLQFLFEYFSETQRNKGNFPGRFSGRQFSNSRSEMNVSTLELGDSALYLCASGMGPYEQYFGPGTRLTVT.

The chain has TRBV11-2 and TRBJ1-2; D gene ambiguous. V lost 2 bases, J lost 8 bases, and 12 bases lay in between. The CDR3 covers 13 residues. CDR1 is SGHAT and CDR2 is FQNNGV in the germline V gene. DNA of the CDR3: TGTGCCAGCAGCTTAAGGTTCGGGGAAGGCTACACCTTC. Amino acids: CASSLRFGEGYTF.

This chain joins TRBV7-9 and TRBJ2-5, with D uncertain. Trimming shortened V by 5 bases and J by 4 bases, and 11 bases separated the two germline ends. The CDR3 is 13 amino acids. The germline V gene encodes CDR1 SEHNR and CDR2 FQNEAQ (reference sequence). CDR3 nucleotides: TGTGCCAGCAGCGCCGGATCTATAGAGACCCAGTACTTC. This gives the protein CASSAGSIETQYF. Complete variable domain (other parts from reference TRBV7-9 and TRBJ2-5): DTGVSQNPRHKITKRGQNVTFRCDPISEHNRLYWYRQTLGQGPEFLTYFQNEAQLEKSRLLSDRFSAERPKGSFSTLEIQRTEQGDSAMYLCASSAGSIETQYFGPGTRLLVL.

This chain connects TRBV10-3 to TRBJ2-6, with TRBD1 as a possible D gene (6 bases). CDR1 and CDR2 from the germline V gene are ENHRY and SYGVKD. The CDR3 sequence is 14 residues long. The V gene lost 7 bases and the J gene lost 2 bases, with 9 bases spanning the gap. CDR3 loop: CAIKGDTGANVLTF. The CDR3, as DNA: TGTGCCATCAAGGGGGATACTGGGGCCAACGTCCTGACTTTC.

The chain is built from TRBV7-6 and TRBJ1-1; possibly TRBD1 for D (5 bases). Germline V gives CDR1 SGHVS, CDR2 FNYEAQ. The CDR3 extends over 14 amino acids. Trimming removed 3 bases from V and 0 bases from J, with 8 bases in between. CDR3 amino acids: CASSLGGMNTEAFF. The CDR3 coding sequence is TGTGCCAGCAGCTTGGGGGGGATGAACACTGAAGCTTTCTTT. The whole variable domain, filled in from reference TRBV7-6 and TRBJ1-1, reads GAGVSQSPRYKVTKRGQDVALRCDPISGHVSLYWYRQALGQGPEFLTYFNYEAQQDKSGLPNDRFSAERPEGSISTLTIQRTEQRDSAMYRCASSLGGMNTEAFFGQGTRLTVV.

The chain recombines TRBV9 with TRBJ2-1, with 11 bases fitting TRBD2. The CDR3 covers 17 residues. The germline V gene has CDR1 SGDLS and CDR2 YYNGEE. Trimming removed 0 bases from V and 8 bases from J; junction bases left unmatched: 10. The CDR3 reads CASSVDPGLAGGDEQFF. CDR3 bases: TGTGCCAGCAGCGTAGATCCAGGGCTAGCGGGGGGAGATGAGCAGTTCTTC. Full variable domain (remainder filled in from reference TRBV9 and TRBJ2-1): DSGVTQTPKHLITATGQRVTLRCSPRSGDLSVYWYQQSLDQGLQFLIQYYNGEERAKGNILERFSAQQFPDLHSELNLSSLELGDSALYFCASSVDPGLAGGDEQFFGPGTRLTVL.

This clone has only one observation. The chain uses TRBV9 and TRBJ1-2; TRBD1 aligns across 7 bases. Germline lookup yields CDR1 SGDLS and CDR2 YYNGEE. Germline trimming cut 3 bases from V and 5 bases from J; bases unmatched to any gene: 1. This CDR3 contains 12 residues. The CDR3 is CASSDRGYGYTF. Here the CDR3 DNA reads TGTGCCAGCAGCGACAGGGGTTATGGCTACACCTTC.

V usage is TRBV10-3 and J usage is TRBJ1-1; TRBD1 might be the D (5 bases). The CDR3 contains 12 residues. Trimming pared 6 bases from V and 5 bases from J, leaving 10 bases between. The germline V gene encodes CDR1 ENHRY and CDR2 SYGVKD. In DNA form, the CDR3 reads TGTGCCATCAGGGAACCAGGGACTGAAGCTTTCTTT. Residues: CAIREPGTEAFF.

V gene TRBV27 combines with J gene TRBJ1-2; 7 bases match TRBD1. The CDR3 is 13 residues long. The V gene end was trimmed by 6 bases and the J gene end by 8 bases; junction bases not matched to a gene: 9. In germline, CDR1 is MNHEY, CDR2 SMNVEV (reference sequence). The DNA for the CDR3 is TGTGCCAGCAGGTCTGGACAGGAGCGAGGCTACACCTTC. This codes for CASRSGQERGYTF.

The CDR3 protein is CASSLFSRSPNEQFF. CDR3 nucleotides: TGTGCCAGCAGTTTATTTTCTAGATCCCCCAATGAGCAGTTCTTC. The rearrangement uses TRBV27 and TRBJ2-1, with D unclear. V lost 1 base to trimming and J lost 6 bases, with 13 bases between them. The CDR3 covers 15 residues. Germline V gene sequence: CDR1 MNHEY, CDR2 SMNVEV (reference sequence).

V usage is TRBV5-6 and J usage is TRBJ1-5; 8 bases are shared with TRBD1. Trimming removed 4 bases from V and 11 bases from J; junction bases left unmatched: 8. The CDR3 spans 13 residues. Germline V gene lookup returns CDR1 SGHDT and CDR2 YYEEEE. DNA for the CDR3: TGTGCCAGCAGCCAGACAGGGGCGAGTGCCCAGCATTTT. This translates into CASSQTGASAQHF.

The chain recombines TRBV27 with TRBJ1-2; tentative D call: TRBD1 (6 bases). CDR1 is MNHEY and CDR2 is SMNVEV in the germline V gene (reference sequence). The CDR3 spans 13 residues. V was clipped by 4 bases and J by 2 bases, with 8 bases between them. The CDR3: CASSSGQNYGYTF. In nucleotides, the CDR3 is TGTGCCAGCAGTTCCGGACAGAACTATGGCTACACCTTC.

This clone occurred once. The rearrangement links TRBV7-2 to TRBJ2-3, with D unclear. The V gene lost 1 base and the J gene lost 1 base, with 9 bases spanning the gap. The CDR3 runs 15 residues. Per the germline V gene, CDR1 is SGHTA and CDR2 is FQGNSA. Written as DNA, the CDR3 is TGTGCCAGCAGCTTAGAGCCTGGAGGCACAGATACGCAGTATTTT. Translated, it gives CASSLEPGGTDTQYF.

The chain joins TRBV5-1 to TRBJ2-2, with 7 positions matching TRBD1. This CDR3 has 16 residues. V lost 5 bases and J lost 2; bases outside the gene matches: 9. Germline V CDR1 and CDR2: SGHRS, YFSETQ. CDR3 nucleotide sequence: TGCGCCAGCAGTTTTCAGGGGGTAGACAACACCGGGGAGCTGTTTTTT. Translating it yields CASSFQGVDNTGELFF.